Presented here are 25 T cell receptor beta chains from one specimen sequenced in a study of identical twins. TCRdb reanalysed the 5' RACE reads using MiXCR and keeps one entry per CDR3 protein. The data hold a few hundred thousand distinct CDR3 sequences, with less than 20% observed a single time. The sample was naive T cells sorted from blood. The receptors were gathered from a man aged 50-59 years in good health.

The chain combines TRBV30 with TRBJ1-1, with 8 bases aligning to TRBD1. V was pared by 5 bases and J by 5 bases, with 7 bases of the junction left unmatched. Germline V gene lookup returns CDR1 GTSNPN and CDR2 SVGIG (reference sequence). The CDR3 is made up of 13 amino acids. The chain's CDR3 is CAWGQGPFTEAFF. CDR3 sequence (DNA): TGTGCCTGGGGACAGGGACCTTTTACTGAAGCTTTCTTT.

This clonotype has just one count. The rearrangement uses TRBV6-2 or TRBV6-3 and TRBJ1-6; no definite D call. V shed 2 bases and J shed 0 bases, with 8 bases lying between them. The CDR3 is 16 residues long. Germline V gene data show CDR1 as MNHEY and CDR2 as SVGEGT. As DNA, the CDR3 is TGTGCCAGCAGTTACGTGGAGAGCTCCTATAATTCACCCCTCCACTTT. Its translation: CASSYVESSYNSPLHF.

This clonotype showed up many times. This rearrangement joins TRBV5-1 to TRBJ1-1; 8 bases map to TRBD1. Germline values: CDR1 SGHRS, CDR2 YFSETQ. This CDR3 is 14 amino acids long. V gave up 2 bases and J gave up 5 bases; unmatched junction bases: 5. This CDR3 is CASSLQGVLTEAFF. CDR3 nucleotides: TGCGCCAGCAGCTTACAGGGGGTCTTAACTGAAGCTTTCTTT.

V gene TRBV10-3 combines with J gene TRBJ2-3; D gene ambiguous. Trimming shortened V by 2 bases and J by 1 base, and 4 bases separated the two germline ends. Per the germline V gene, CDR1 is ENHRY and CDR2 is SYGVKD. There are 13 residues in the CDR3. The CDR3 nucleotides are TGTGCCATCAGTGAGGCTCGCACAGATACGCAGTATTTT. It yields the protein CAISEARTDTQYF.

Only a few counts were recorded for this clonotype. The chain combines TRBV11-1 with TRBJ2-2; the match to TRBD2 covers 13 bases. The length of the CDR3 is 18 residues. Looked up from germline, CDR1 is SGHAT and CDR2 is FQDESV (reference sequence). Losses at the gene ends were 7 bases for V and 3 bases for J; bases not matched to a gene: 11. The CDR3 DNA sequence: TGTGCCAGCAAGACGGGACTAGCGGGGAGGAGGTACACCGGGGAGCTGTTTTTT. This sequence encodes CASKTGLAGRRYTGELFF. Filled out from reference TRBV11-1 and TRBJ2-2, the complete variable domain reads EAEVAQSPRYKITEKSQAVAFWCDPISGHATLYWYRQILGQGPELLVQFQDESVVDDSQLPKDRFSAERLKGVDSTLKIQPAELGDSAMYLCASKTGLAGRRYTGELFFGEGSRLTVL.

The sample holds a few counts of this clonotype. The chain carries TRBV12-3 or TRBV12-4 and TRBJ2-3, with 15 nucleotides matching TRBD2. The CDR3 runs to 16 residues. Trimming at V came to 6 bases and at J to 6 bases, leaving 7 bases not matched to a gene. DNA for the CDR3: TGTGCCAGCAGCCACGGACTAGCGGGGGGGCCGGATACGCAGTATTTT. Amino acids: CASSHGLAGGPDTQYF.

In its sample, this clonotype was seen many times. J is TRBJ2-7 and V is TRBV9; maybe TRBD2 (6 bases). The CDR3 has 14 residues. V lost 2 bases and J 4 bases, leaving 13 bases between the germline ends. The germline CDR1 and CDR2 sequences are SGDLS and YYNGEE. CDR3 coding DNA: TGTGCCAGCAGCGTTGACCCGGAGGGATACGAGCAGTACTTC. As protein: CASSVDPEGYEQYF.

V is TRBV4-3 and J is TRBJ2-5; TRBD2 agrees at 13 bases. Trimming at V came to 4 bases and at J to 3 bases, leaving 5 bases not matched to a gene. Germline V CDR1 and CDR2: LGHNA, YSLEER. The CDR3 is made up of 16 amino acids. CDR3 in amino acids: CASSRRLAGGEETQYF. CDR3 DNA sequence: TGCGCCAGCAGCCGAAGACTAGCGGGGGGAGAAGAGACCCAGTACTTC.

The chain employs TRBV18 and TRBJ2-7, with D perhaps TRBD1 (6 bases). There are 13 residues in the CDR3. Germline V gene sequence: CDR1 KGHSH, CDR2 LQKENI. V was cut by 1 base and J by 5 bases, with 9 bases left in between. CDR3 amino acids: CASSPQGDHEQYF. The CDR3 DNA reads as TGTGCCAGCTCACCACAGGGGGACCACGAGCAGTACTTC.

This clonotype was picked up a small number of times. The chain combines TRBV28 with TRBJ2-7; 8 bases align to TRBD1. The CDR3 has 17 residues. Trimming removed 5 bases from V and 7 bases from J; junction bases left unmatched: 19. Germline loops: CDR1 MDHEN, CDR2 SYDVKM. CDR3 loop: CASSPTQRTGMMGEQYF. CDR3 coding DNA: TGTGCCAGCAGTCCCACCCAAAGGACAGGGATGATGGGTGAGCAGTACTTC.

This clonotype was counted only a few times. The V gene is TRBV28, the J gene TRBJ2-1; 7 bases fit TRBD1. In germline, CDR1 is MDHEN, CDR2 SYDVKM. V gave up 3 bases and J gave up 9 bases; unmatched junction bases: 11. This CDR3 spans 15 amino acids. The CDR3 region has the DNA TGTGCCAGCAGTTTCGGCGACAGGGTCTATAGTGAGCAGTTCTTC. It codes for CASSFGDRVYSEQFF.

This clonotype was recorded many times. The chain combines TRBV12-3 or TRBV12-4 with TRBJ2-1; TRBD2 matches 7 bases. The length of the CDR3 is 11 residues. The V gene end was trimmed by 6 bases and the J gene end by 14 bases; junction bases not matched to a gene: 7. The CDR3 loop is CASRRAGREFF. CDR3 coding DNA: TGTGCCAGCAGGCGAGCGGGGCGGGAGTTCTTC.

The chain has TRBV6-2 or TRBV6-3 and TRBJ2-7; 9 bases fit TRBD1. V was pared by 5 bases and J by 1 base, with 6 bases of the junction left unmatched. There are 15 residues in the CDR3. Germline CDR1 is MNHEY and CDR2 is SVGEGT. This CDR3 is CASSRWTGESYEQYF. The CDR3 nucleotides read TGTGCCAGCAGTCGCTGGACAGGGGAATCCTACGAGCAGTACTTC.

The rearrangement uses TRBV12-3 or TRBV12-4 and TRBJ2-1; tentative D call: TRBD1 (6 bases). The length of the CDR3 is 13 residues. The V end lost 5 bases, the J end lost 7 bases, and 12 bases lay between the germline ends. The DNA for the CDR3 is TGTGCCAGCAGTCCCCAGGACAGAAATGAGCAGTTCTTC. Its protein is CASSPQDRNEQFF.

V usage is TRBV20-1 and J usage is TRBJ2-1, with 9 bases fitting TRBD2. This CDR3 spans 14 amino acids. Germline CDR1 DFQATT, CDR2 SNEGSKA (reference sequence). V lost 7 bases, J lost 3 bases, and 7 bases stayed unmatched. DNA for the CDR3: TGCAGTGTAGCGGGGGACCTTTTCTACAATGAGCAGTTCTTC. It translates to CSVAGDLFYNEQFF.

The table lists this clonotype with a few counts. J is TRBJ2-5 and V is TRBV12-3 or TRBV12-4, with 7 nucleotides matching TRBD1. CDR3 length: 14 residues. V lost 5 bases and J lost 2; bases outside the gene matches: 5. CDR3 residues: CASSKRGQQETQYF. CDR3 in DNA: TGTGCCAGCAGTAAAAGGGGGCAGCAAGAGACCCAGTACTTC.

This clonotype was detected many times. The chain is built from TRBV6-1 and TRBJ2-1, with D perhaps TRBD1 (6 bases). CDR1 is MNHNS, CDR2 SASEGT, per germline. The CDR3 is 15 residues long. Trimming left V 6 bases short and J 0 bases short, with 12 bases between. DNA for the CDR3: TGTGCCAGCAGGGCAGGGGCCAGCTCCTACAATGAGCAGTTCTTC. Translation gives CASRAGASSYNEQFF.

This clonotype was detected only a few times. The CDR3 DNA follows: TGTGCCAGCAGTATCAGGACAGGAGGAAGCTACGAGCAGTACTTC. This sequence encodes CASSIRTGGSYEQYF. The chain recombines TRBV25-1 with TRBJ2-7; 7 positions match TRBD1. Germline V gene sequence: CDR1 MGHDK, CDR2 SYGVNS. V shed 5 bases, J shed 3 bases, and the junction held 10 bases outside the gene matches. This CDR3 contains 15 residues.

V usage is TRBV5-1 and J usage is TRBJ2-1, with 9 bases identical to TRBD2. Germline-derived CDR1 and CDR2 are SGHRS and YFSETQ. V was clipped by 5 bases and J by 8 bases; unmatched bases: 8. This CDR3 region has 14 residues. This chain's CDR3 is CASSLTVAGDEQFF. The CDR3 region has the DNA TGCGCCAGCAGTCTCACCGTAGCGGGAGATGAGCAGTTCTTC. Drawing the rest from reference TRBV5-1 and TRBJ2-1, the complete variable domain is KAGVTQTPRYLIKTRGQQVTLSCSPISGHRSVSWYQQTPGQGLQFLFEYFSETQRNKGNFPGRFSGRQFSNSRSEMNVSTLELGDSALYLCASSLTVAGDEQFFGPGTRLTVL.

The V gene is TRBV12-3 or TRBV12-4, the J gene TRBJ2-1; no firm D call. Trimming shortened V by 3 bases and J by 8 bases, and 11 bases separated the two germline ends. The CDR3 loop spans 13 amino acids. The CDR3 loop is CASSFILSDEQFF. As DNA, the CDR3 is TGTGCCAGCAGTTTTATCCTCTCGGATGAGCAGTTCTTC.

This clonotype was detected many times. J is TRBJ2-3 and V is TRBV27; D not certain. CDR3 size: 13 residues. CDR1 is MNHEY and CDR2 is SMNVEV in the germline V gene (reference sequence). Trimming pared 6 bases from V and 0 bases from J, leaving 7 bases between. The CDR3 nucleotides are TGTGCCAGCAGCCACTCTAGCACAGATACGCAGTATTTT. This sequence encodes CASSHSSTDTQYF.

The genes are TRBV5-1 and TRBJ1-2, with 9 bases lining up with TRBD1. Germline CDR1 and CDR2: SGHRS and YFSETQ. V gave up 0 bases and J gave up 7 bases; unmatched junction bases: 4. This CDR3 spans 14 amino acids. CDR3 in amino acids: CASSLVTGGRGYTF. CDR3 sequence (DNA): TGCGCCAGCAGCTTGGTTACAGGGGGCCGTGGCTACACCTTC.

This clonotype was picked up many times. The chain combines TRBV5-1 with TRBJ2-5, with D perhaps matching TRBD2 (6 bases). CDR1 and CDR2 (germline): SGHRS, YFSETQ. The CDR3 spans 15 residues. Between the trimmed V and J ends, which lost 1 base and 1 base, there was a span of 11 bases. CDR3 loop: CASSLSRLVQETQYF. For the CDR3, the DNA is TGCGCCAGCAGCTTGAGTCGACTAGTCCAAGAGACCCAGTACTTC.

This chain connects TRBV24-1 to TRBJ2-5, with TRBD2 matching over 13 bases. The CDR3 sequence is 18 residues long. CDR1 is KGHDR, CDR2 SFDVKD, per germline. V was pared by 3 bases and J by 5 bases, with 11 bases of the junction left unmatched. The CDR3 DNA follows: TGTGCCACCAGTGATATAGGGACTAGCGGGAAGGCTGTCGAGACCCAGTACTTC. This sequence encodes CATSDIGTSGKAVETQYF.

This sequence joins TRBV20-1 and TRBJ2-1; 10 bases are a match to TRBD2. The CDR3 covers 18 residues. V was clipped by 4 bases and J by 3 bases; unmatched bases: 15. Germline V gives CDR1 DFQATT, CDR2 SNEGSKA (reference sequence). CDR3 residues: CSATQGLLAGVDYNEQFF. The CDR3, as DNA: TGCAGTGCTACACAGGGGTTGCTAGCGGGAGTCGACTACAATGAGCAGTTCTTC.